The T cell receptor beta chain described here comes from a study of T cells in Graves' hyperthyroidism and ophthalmopathy. In the study overall: Pretreatment peripheral blood was obtained at initial diagnosis.

Researchers amplified the TCR beta CDR3 regions from RNA transcripts. HTBI primers were employed in a first-round RT-PCR of the TCR CDR3. TCRdb called the multiplex PCR reads again in MiXCR, with one record for every CDR3 protein. The sample includes approximately 490,000 distinct CDR3 sequences, 22% of them seen just once. Unmatched junction bases numbered 5, after V lost 5 bases and J lost 2 bases. The CDR3 spans 15 residues. Germline V gene lookup returns CDR1 MNHNS and CDR2 SASEGT. Study results and caveats: Blood samples included most of the expanded thyroid clonotypes exceeding 0.001.

Notes on this clonotype: The antigen remains unidentified.

V and J are TRBV6-1 and TRBJ2-7; TRBD2 matches at 11 bases. This TCR was recovered from a woman in her seventies with Graves' ophthalmopathy. Sample: blood. CDR3 sequence: CASSLIAGGAYEQYF. CDR3 nucleotide sequence: TGTGCCAGCAGTCTAATAGCGGGGGGGGCCTACGAGCAGTACTTC.